These 22 T cell receptor beta chains originate from one sample sequenced in a study of cytomegalovirus exposure and HLA in healthy donors. The study ran its PCR with 60 Vbeta and 13 Jbeta primers. Sequencing was performed with immunoSEQ multiplex PCR; in TCRdb, only in-frame clones are kept and a portion is missing. The table lists some 98,000 clones, approximately 76% of them singletons. The sample taken for sequencing was PBMCs. Receptors originate from a man in his forties or fifties in good health and CMV-seronegative.

V and J are TRBV19 and TRBJ2-7; TRBD1 matches at 10 bases. The germline gives CDR1 LNHDA, CDR2 SQIVND (reference sequence). V gave up 7 bases and J gave up 2 bases; unmatched junction bases: 5. The CDR3 loop spans 14 amino acids. This chain's CDR3 is CASMPGQGAYEQYF. The CDR3, as DNA: TGTGCCAGTATGCCCGGACAGGGGGCCTACGAGCAGTACTTC.

This clone has only a few counts. The CDR3 is CASSLSGQGARNTEAFF. The CDR3 bases are TGTGCCAGCAGTTTATCGGGCCAGGGGGCGAGGAACACTGAAGCTTTCTTT. V is TRBV27 and J is TRBJ1-1, with 8 bases lining up with TRBD1. Germline CDR1 and CDR2: MNHEY and SMNVEV (reference sequence). This CDR3 spans 17 amino acids. V was clipped by 0 bases and J by 1 base; unmatched bases: 7.

Here the CDR3 reads CASSSLQGAKETQYF. The CDR3 DNA reads as TGCGCCAGCAGCTCGTTACAGGGGGCGAAAGAGACCCAGTACTTC. This chain joins TRBV5-1 and TRBJ2-5; 9 bases align to TRBD1. V was pared by 3 bases and J by 3 bases, with 6 bases of the junction left unmatched. The germline CDR1 and CDR2 sequences are SGHRS and YFSETQ. The CDR3 is 15 amino acids. The full variable domain, its missing parts supplied by reference TRBV5-1 and TRBJ2-5, is KAGVTQTPRYLIKTRGQQVTLSCSPISGHRSVSWYQQTPGQGLQFLFEYFSETQRNKGNFPGRFSGRQFSNSRSEMNVSTLELGDSALYLCASSSLQGAKETQYFGPGTRLLVL.

V and J are TRBV5-1 and TRBJ2-2, with D possibly TRBD1 on 6 matching bases. The CDR3 runs to 14 residues. V shed 1 base and J shed 4 bases, with 8 bases lying between them. CDR1 is SGHRS and CDR2 is YFSETQ in the germline V gene. This CDR3 is CASSLLGGTGELFF. CDR3 in DNA: TGCGCCAGCAGCTTGCTAGGGGGCACCGGGGAGCTGTTTTTT. The entire variable domain, with the rest obtained from reference TRBV5-1 and TRBJ2-2, is as follows: KAGVTQTPRYLIKTRGQQVTLSCSPISGHRSVSWYQQTPGQGLQFLFEYFSETQRNKGNFPGRFSGRQFSNSRSEMNVSTLELGDSALYLCASSLLGGTGELFFGEGSRLTVL.

This sequence joins TRBV20-1 and TRBJ1-2; D is undetermined. The germline gives CDR1 DFQATT, CDR2 SNEGSKA (reference sequence). The CDR3 is 11 amino acids. The V end was cut by 3 bases, the J end by 3 bases, with 5 bases between. The chain's CDR3 is CSASGDYGYTF. In DNA form, the CDR3 reads TGCAGTGCTAGCGGGGACTATGGCTACACCTTC.

The J gene is TRBJ2-1, the V gene TRBV9; 10 nucleotides line up with TRBD1. Trimming at V came to 7 bases and at J to 9 bases, leaving 10 bases not matched to a gene. The CDR3 contains 14 residues. Germline values: CDR1 SGDLS, CDR2 YYNGEE. The CDR3 sequence is CASEGGTGDGEQFF. The CDR3 DNA follows: TGTGCCAGCGAGGGAGGGACAGGGGATGGTGAGCAGTTCTTC.

The V and J genes are TRBV6-1 and TRBJ2-3, with 13 bases that match TRBD2. Germline V gene sequence: CDR1 MNHNS, CDR2 SASEGT. The CDR3 has 15 amino acids. The V and J ends lost 6 bases and 4 bases, in that order; junction bases with no gene match: 4. The CDR3 DNA is TGTGCCAGCAGCGCGACTAGCGGGGGGTCAGATACGCAGTATTTT. This sequence encodes CASSATSGGSDTQYF.

This clone was observed once. The CDR3 nucleotides read TGCGCCAGCAGCCAAGATCGGGGGAAGCAGTTCTTC. Translated, it gives CASSQDRGKQFF. The chain links TRBV4-1 to TRBJ2-1; the D gene is possibly TRBD2 (6 bases). The CDR3 totals 12 residues. V lost 0 bases to trimming and J lost 11 bases, with 8 bases between them. Germline V gene lookup returns CDR1 MGHRA and CDR2 YSYEKL.

The V and J genes are TRBV6-1 and TRBJ2-5; 8 bases agree with TRBD2. Losses at the gene ends were 6 bases for V and 2 bases for J; bases not matched to a gene: 8. The germline V gene has CDR1 MNHNS and CDR2 SASEGT. This CDR3 has 15 amino acids. DNA for the CDR3: TGTGCCAGCAGCGTAGCGGGGCAATCTCAAGAGACCCAGTACTTC. Protein sequence: CASSVAGQSQETQYF.

This clone was found once. This chain uses TRBV5-1 with TRBJ2-4; D is possibly TRBD2 (6 bases). Germline CDR1 SGHRS, CDR2 YFSETQ. V was pared by 3 bases and J by 0 bases, with 16 bases between. The CDR3 extends over 17 amino acids. The CDR3 nucleotides are TGCGCCAGCAGCTCCGCAGGAGGGGTTATAGCCAAAAACATTCAGTACTTC. It yields the protein CASSSAGGVIAKNIQYF.

The chain employs TRBV30 and TRBJ2-1, with a weak D call TRBD1 (5 bases). The CDR3 totals 16 residues. With 4 bases removed from V and 9 bases from J, the gap between germline ends came to 25 bases. Germline assignment: CDR1 GTSNPN and CDR2 SVGIG (reference sequence). The CDR3 bases are TGTGCCTGGACCCCCCCCACCCGGCAGGGTCCCGTTGAGCAGTTCTTC. Amino acids: CAWTPPTRQGPVEQFF. Full variable domain (outside the CDR3, taken from reference TRBV30 and TRBJ2-1): SQTIHQWPATLVQPVGSPLSLECTVEGTSNPNLYWYRQAAGRGLQLLFYSVGIGQISSEVPQNLSASRPQDRQFILSSKKLLLSDSGFYLCAWTPPTRQGPVEQFFGPGTRLTVL.

The chain uses TRBV4-1 and TRBJ2-5; D possibly corresponds to TRBD2 (6 bases). This CDR3 is 16 amino acids long. Per the germline V gene, CDR1 is MGHRA and CDR2 is YSYEKL. V lost 4 bases to trimming and J lost 0 bases, with 15 bases between them. The CDR3 DNA sequence: TGCGCCAGCAGCCGAGGGACTCCAGAGTACCAAGAGACCCAGTACTTC. Residues: CASSRGTPEYQETQYF.

CDR3 sequence (DNA): TGTGCCAGCAGCCAAGTGTGGGGGGGGGCCTACGAGCAGTACTTC. Translated: CASSQVWGGAYEQYF. J is TRBJ2-7 and V is TRBV14, with 7 bases lining up with TRBD2. The CDR3 is made up of 15 amino acids. V lost 1 base to trimming and J lost 2 bases; unmatched junction nucleotides: 5. The germline V gene has CDR1 SGHDN and CDR2 FVKESK.

A remark on this clone: A read error may account for a junction end that differs from germline. The V call is TRBV6-5, the J call TRBJ2-7; 11 bases map to TRBD1. The CDR3 loop spans 14 amino acids. Germline loops: CDR1 MNHEY, CDR2 SVGAGI. CDR3 amino acids: CASARTGGSSEQYF. Here the CDR3 DNA reads TGTGCCAGCGCCAGGACAGGGGGCTCCTCCGAGCAGTACTTC.

The chain combines TRBV28 with TRBJ1-1, with a tentative D call TRBD1 (5 bases). The V gene's germline CDR1 is MDHEN and CDR2 SYDVKM. The CDR3 extends over 17 amino acids. The ends were cut back, 7 bases at V and 3 bases at J, with 24 bases in the middle. The CDR3 coding sequence is TGTGCCAGCACCAAAGGCGGGACTTTACCATTTGACACTGAAGCTTTCTTT. This gives the protein CASTKGGTLPFDTEAFF.

V gene TRBV7-2 combines with J gene TRBJ1-4; 7 nucleotides align to TRBD1. J gave up 0 bases and V 8 bases, and 3 bases lay outside the gene matches. The CDR3 length is 14 residues. Germline CDR1 and CDR2: SGHTA and FQGNSA. In DNA, the CDR3 is TGTGCCAGCGGACAGGCCGCAACTAATGAAAAACTGTTTTTT. The encoded protein is CASGQAATNEKLFF.

The chain is built from TRBV11-1 and TRBJ2-2; D remains ambiguous. Trimming left V 2 bases short and J 4 bases short, with 11 bases between. In germline, CDR1 is SGHAT, CDR2 FQDESV (reference sequence). The CDR3 has 15 amino acids. The CDR3 loop is CASSLPGFRTGELFF. The DNA of the CDR3 is TGTGCCAGCAGCTTACCAGGCTTCCGCACCGGGGAGCTGTTTTTT.

This chain uses TRBV6-4 with TRBJ1-5; D ambiguous. Germline V gene sequence: CDR1 MRHNA, CDR2 SNTAGT. Trimming pared 4 bases from V and 3 bases from J, leaving 16 bases between. CDR3 length equals 16 residues. The CDR3 bases are TGTGCCAGCAGTGTATCGGTCCTGAATCCCAATCAGCCCCAGCATTTT. Its translation: CASSVSVLNPNQPQHF.

This sequence joins TRBV21-1 and TRBJ2-2; the table's D call, TRBD1, was not checked against the DNA. TRBV21-1 is a pseudogene. This CDR3 spans 16 amino acids. In DNA form, the CDR3 reads TGTGCCAGCAGCACTGGGACAGGGGAATGCGCCGGGGAGCTGTTTTTT. This gives the protein CASSTGTGECAGELFF.

The J gene is TRBJ1-3, the V gene TRBV6-1; D uncertain. Germline values: CDR1 MNHNS, CDR2 SASEGT. Trimming removed 5 bases at V and 0 bases at J, with 11 bases between. The CDR3 is made up of 15 amino acids. The CDR3 is CASSRMAFSGNTIYF. The DNA for the CDR3 is TGTGCCAGCAGTCGAATGGCCTTCTCTGGAAACACCATATATTTT.

This chain links TRBV6-5 with TRBJ2-2, with no clear D. The CDR3 is 13 residues long. CDR1 is MNHEY and CDR2 is SVGAGI in the germline V gene. V was pared by 8 bases and J by 0 bases, with 7 bases between. The CDR3 DNA reads TGTGCCAGCCAGGCACCGAACACCGGGGAGCTGTTTTTT. It yields the protein CASQAPNTGELFF.

The chain recombines TRBV9 with TRBJ2-5; 8 nucleotides agree with TRBD2. Germline V CDR1 and CDR2: SGDLS, YYNGEE. The CDR3 has 16 amino acids. The ends lost 3 bases at V and 5 bases at J; junction bases unmatched: 12. The CDR3 sequence: CASSALGTSGGETQYF. The CDR3 DNA is TGTGCCAGCAGCGCCCTAGGGACTAGTGGAGGGGAGACCCAGTACTTC.